The source of this T cell receptor beta chain is a study of T cell responses to AZD1222 COVID-19 vaccine. Per the germline V gene, CDR1 is LNHDA and CDR2 is SQIVND (reference sequence). The CDR3 is made up of 15 amino acids. The germline V and J ends were trimmed by 3 bases and 0 bases, with 9 bases remaining between them. Points on this clone: Its specificity is not known.

This table comes from immunoSEQ multiplex PCR, and its TCRdb copy is limited to in-frame clones, with some not included. The sample contains about 120,000 clones, about 89% of which appear only once. Findings and caveats of the study: Regions 160-218 and 743-854 dominated among vaccine-associated CD4 TCRs spanning spike. Clonal diversity was possibly underestimated, and the donors were mostly white British, with more females. The peak T cell response came first, and repertoires were sampled only after it. Only a handful of AZD1222 recipients were seropositive at baseline.

The chain is built from TRBV19 and TRBJ1-3; D unresolved. The specimen was peripheral blood, collected on day 0 of AZD1222 vaccination. This receptor was taken from an adult in good health. In nucleotides, the CDR3 is TGTGCCAGTAGTATCTGGACCCTCTCTGGAAACACCATATATTTT. It translates to CASSIWTLSGNTIYF.